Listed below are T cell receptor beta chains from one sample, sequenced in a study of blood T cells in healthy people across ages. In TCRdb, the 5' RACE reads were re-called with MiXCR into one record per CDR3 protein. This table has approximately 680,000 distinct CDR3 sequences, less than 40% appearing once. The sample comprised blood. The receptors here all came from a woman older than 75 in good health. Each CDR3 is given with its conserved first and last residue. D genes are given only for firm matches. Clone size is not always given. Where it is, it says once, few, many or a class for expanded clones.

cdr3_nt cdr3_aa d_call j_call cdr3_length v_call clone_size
TGCGCCAGCAGCTTAGGGGTTGGGCGCAATGAGCAGTTCTTC CASSLGVGRNEQFF - TRBJ2-1 14 TRBV5-1 many
TGTGCCAGCAGGCAAGACAGGGGAGGAGGCTACACCTTC CASRQDRGGGYTF TRBD1 TRBJ1-2 13 TRBV27 many
TGTGCCAGCAGTTACGGACCCCCGAGGAGGTACAATGAGCAGTTCTTC CASSYGPPRRYNEQFF - TRBJ2-1 16 TRBV6-5 many
TGCAGTGCCAGAAGCGTCGGACTAGATGGGACCCAGTACTTC CSARSVGLDGTQYF TRBD2 TRBJ2-5 14 TRBV20-1 -
TGCGCCAGCAGCTTGGGGATGGGGACGAACACTGGAGCTTTCTTT CASSLGMGTNTGAFF - TRBJ1-1 15 TRBV5-1 -
TGTGCCTGGGGGACCGGGACGGGGGGTTACGAGCAGTACTTC CAWGTGTGGYEQYF TRBD2 TRBJ2-7 14 TRBV30 -
TGTGCCAGCAGTCCCGGGACTAGCTCTGGGGCCAACGTCCTGACTTTC CASSPGTSSGANVLTF TRBD2 TRBJ2-6 16 TRBV27 -
TGCAGCGTTGATAGCGGGGGGGCCATTGAAGATACGCAGTATTTT CSVDSGGAIEDTQYF TRBD2 TRBJ2-3 15 TRBV29-1 many
TGTGCCAGCAGCTTAGACGGATCCATCTACGAGCAGTACTTC CASSLDGSIYEQYF - TRBJ2-7 14 TRBV7-2 many
TGTGCCGGCACTTCGGGGCCAAGATACAATGAGCGGTTCTTC CAGTSGPRYNERFF - TRBJ2-1 14 TRBV28 -
TGTGCCAGCAGTGCGGACAACCGCCGAGGAAATACCATATATTTT CASSADNRRGNTIYF - TRBJ1-3 15 TRBV6-2/TRBV6-3 few
TGCAGCGTGACTAGCTCCGATACGCAGTATTTT CSVTSSDTQYF TRBD2 TRBJ2-3 11 TRBV29-1 few
TGTGCCAGCTCACCCCTCAAGGATCTCCCTGAAGCTTTCTTT CASSPLKDLPEAFF - TRBJ1-1 14 TRBV18 -
TGTGCCAGCAGCTTACGGGGGGCGACCTACAATGAGCAGTTCTTC CASSLRGATYNEQFF - TRBJ2-1 15 TRBV7-2 many
TGTGCCAGCGGAGGATGGTTAGCGGGGACGAACACCGGGGAGCGGTTTTTT CASGGWLAGTNTGERFF TRBD2 TRBJ2-2 17 TRBV2 -
TGTGCCAGCAGCTTGAGTGGACAGGGGGATGAAAAACTGTTTTTT CASSLSGQGDEKLFF TRBD1 TRBJ1-4 15 TRBV5-5 many
TGTGCCAGCAGCTCCTCCGGGACGGGGAACACTGAAGCTTTCTTT CASSSSGTGNTEAFF - TRBJ1-1 15 TRBV7-2 few
TGCAGTGCTAGCCCCGGGGGGGCGGGAGAGACCCAGTACTTC CSASPGGAGETQYF TRBD2 TRBJ2-5 14 TRBV20-1 many
TGTGCCAGCAGCCACCGAGGACTAGCGGGAGAGTCCGGGGCCAACGTCCTGACTTTC CASSHRGLAGESGANVLTF TRBD2 TRBJ2-6 19 TRBV11-1 -
TGTGCCAGCAGCTTATTATTGGGGCTACAGATCAATGAGCAGTTCTTC CASSLLLGLQINEQFF - TRBJ2-1 16 TRBV7-9 -
TGCAGCGTTGAGGGGACGGTCTCTGGGGCCAACGTCCTGACTTTC CSVEGTVSGANVLTF - TRBJ2-6 15 TRBV29-1 many
TGCAGTGCTCTCAGGGGTTCCCGCTCGAACACCGGGGAGCTGTTTTTT CSALRGSRSNTGELFF - TRBJ2-2 16 TRBV20-1 -
TGTGCCAGCAGTGGGGGGTTATGGAGCACAGATACGCAGTATTTT CASSGGLWSTDTQYF - TRBJ2-3 15 TRBV9 -
TGCAGTGCACGCTCGGGGGGACAATACGAGCAGTACTTC CSARSGGQYEQYF - TRBJ2-7 13 TRBV20-1 once
TGCAGTGCCTGGACAGGGCTGTCCCAGAGTAGCTACGAGCAGTACTTC CSAWTGLSQSSYEQYF TRBD1 TRBJ2-7 16 TRBV20-1 -